Listed below are T cell receptor beta chains from one sample, sequenced in a study of T cell responses to AZD1222 COVID-19 vaccine. Libraries were prepared by immunoSEQ multiplex PCR; TCRdb keeps only in-frame clonotypes and omits some of them. The sample has fewer than 110,000 clones; about nine tenths are singletons. Sequencing was performed on peripheral blood, taken on day 0 of AZD1222 vaccination. Source of these receptors: an adult in good health. Each CDR3 is given with its conserved first and last residue. D genes are given only for firm matches. Size is stated for part of the rows, as once, few or many counts, or as a class when the clone is expanded.

CDR3aa | CDR3nt | v_gene | abundance | j_gene | d_gene
CASSFPGQGLETQYF | TGTGCCAGCAGTTTCCCGGGACAGGGGTTAGAGACCCAGTACTTC | TRBV28 | - | TRBJ2-5 | TRBD1
CASSREGNTEAFF | TGTGCCAGCAGCCGGGAGGGTAATACTGAAGCTTTCTTT | TRBV3-1/TRBV3-2 | - | TRBJ1-1 | -
CASRPNRALNQPQHF | TGTGCCAGCAGACCTAACAGGGCCCTCAATCAGCCCCAGCATTTT | TRBV28 | - | TRBJ1-5 | -
CASSLQRVGTGELFF | TGCGCCAGCAGCTTACAGAGGGTGGGGACCGGGGAGCTGTTTTTT | TRBV5-1 | - | TRBJ2-2 | -
CASSLAGDSLLYEQYF | TGTGCCAGCAGTTTAGCGGGGGACAGCTTGCTTTACGAGCAGTACTTC | TRBV27 | - | TRBJ2-7 | -
CASSDSRGYNEQFF | TGTGCCAGCAGTGACAGTAGAGGATACAATGAGCAGTTCTTC | TRBV6-4 | - | TRBJ2-1 | -
CASSPPARQGATNEKLFF | TGTGCCAGCTCACCACCGGCGCGACAGGGGGCTACTAATGAAAAACTGTTTTTT | TRBV18 | - | TRBJ1-4 | TRBD1
CASGTSGSSYNEQFF | TGTGCCTCCGGGACTAGCGGGAGCTCCTACAATGAGCAGTTCTTC | TRBV24-1 | - | TRBJ2-1 | TRBD2
CASSPYKEKLFF | TGTGCCAGCAGCCCTTATAAGGAAAAACTGTTTTTT | TRBV11-2 | - | TRBJ1-4 | -
CASSQGTRTSEQYF | TGTGCCAGCAGCCAAGGGACTAGGACCTCCGAGCAGTACTTC | TRBV3-1/TRBV3-2 | - | TRBJ2-7 | TRBD2
CASSPPGGVGTDTQYF | TGTGCCAGCAGTCCCCCGGGGGGGGTAGGCACAGATACGCAGTATTTT | TRBV28 | - | TRBJ2-3 | TRBD2
CASSFATYNSPLHF | TGTGCCAGCAGTTTCGCGACTTATAATTCACCCCTCCACTTT | TRBV27 | - | TRBJ1-6 | -
CASSQDEGDTDTQYF | TGTGCCAGCAGCCAAGATGAGGGGGATACAGATACGCAGTATTTT | TRBV4-2 | - | TRBJ2-3 | -
CASSPERGNTIYF | TGTGCCAGCAGTCCCGAGAGGGGAAACACCATATATTTT | TRBV12-3/TRBV12-4 | - | TRBJ1-3 | -
CASSLTDGYQPQHF | TGTGCCAGCAGTCTAACCGACGGGTATCAGCCCCAGCATTTT | TRBV28 | many | TRBJ1-5 | -
CASSLVSSAGEQYF | TGTGCCAGCAGCTTGGTGTCTAGCGCGGGGGAGCAGTACTTC | TRBV5-6 | - | TRBJ2-7 | -
CASSLDLSEQYF | TGTGCCAGCAGCTTAGACCTTTCTGAGCAGTACTTC | TRBV7-2 | - | TRBJ2-7 | -
CASSLEGQNNEQFF | TGCGCCAGCAGCTTGGAAGGTCAGAACAATGAGCAGTTCTTC | TRBV5-1 | - | TRBJ2-1 | -
CASSQHEGTSGRFSYEQYF | TGCGCCAGCAGCCAACATGAGGGGACTAGCGGGAGGTTCTCCTACGAGCAGTACTTC | TRBV4-3 | - | TRBJ2-7 | TRBD2
CASSLGPGGFGNTIYF | TGTGCCAGCAGTTTGGGGCCGGGGGGGTTTGGAAACACCATATATTTT | TRBV6-5 | - | TRBJ1-3 | -
CARRDTSSYEQYF | TGTGCCAGACGGGACACCAGCTCCTACGAGCAGTACTTC | TRBV2 | - | TRBJ2-7 | -
CASSPDIVQPQHF | TGTGCCAGCTCACCAGACATCGTTCAGCCCCAGCATTTT | TRBV18 | - | TRBJ1-5 | -
CASINPRQGRPPLHF | TGTGCCAGCATCAATCCCCGACAGGGGAGGCCACCCCTCCACTTT | TRBV28 | once | TRBJ1-6 | TRBD1
CASSQDRGQGYEQYF | TGCGCCAGCAGCCAAGATCGGGGACAGGGCTACGAGCAGTACTTC | TRBV4-1 | - | TRBJ2-7 | TRBD1
CASSKDEGGYTF | TGTGCCAGCAGCAAAGATGAGGGTGGCTACACCTTC | TRBV21-1 | - | TRBJ1-2 | -
CATSDSPTSGGRYEQYF | TGTGCCACCAGTGATTCCCCGACTAGCGGGGGGCGTTACGAGCAGTACTTC | TRBV24-1 | - | TRBJ2-7 | TRBD2
CASSGQGDTEAFF | TGTGCCAGCTCAGGGCAGGGGGACACTGAAGCTTTCTTT | TRBV18 | - | TRBJ1-1 | TRBD1
CAWARGAGYTF | TGTGCCTGGGCCCGCGGCGCTGGCTACACCTTC | TRBV30 | - | TRBJ1-2 | -
CAIRTVGNEAFF | TGTGCCATACGGACGGTGGGTAATGAAGCTTTCTTT | TRBV19 | - | TRBJ1-1 | -
CASTERPYEQYF | TGTGCCAGCACCGAGCGACCCTACGAGCAGTACTTC | TRBV6-5 | - | TRBJ2-7 | -
CASSLDYILVF | TGCGCCAGCAGCTTAGACTACATTCTCGTCTTC | TRBV5-1 | - | TRBJ2-7 | -
CASRDPIHEQYF | TGTGCCAGCAGAGACCCGATTCACGAGCAGTACTTC | TRBV28 | - | TRBJ2-7 | -
CATGAGSGEQYF | TGTGCCACCGGGGCAGGGTCGGGGGAGCAGTACTTC | TRBV5-4 | - | TRBJ2-7 | -
CASSFPLSEQYF | TGTGCCAGCAGCTTTCCCCTCTCCGAGCAGTACTTC | TRBV5-6 | - | TRBJ2-7 | -
CASSDRCETEIYNEQFF | TGTGCCAGCAGCGACCGGTGCGAGACAGAGATCTACAATGAGCAGTTCTTC | TRBV21-1 | few | TRBJ2-1 | -
CASSVVSDRSSGNTIYF | TGTGCCAGCAGCGTAGTAAGTGACAGAAGCTCTGGAAACACCATATATTTT | TRBV9 | - | TRBJ1-3 | -
CASSRDRGNSPLHF | TGTGCCAGCAGCCGGGACAGGGGAAATTCACCCCTCCACTTT | TRBV11-2 | - | TRBJ1-6 | TRBD1
CASSSRIHARNTIYF | TGTGCCAGCAGCAGTCGTATTCACGCACGAAACACCATATATTTT | TRBV3-1/TRBV3-2 | once | TRBJ1-3 | -
CASSPRFGGTDTQYF | TGTGCCAGCAGTCCTCGATTCGGGGGCACAGATACGCAGTATTTT | TRBV7-2 | - | TRBJ2-3 | -
CASSLGQTYEQYF | TGTGCCAGCTCATTGGGACAGACCTACGAGCAGTACTTC | TRBV18 | - | TRBJ2-7 | TRBD1
CAGERTSGTDTQYF | TGTGCCGGAGAGAGGACTAGCGGCACAGATACGCAGTATTTT | TRBV7-9 | - | TRBJ2-3 | TRBD2
CASSTGLADAYEQYF | TGTGCCAGCAGCACGGGACTAGCCGACGCCTACGAGCAGTACTTC | TRBV13 | - | TRBJ2-7 | TRBD2
CATGDKASKNIQYF | TGTGCCACCGGGGACAAGGCTTCCAAAAACATTCAGTACTTC | TRBV6-4 | - | TRBJ2-4 | -
CASSRGTPGPETQYF | TGTGCCAGCAGTCGCGGGACCCCGGGACCTGAGACCCAGTACTTC | TRBV7-2 | once | TRBJ2-5 | -
CASRRAGGTYEQYF | TGTGCCAGCAGACGAGCGGGAGGCACCTACGAGCAGTACTTC | TRBV28 | - | TRBJ2-7 | TRBD2
CASSYPGTHANEQFF | TGTGCCAGCAGTTACCCCGGGACCCACGCCAATGAGCAGTTCTTC | TRBV6-2/TRBV6-3 | - | TRBJ2-1 | -
CASCFGVGQDYTF | TGTGCCAGCTGTTTTGGGGTTGGGCAAGACTACACCTTC | TRBV27 | - | TRBJ1-2 | -
CASSQGRGSNQPQHF | TGTGCCAGCAGCCAGGGCAGGGGAAGCAATCAGCCCCAGCATTTT | TRBV3-1/TRBV3-2 | - | TRBJ1-5 | -
CASRPSGTGADRPQHF | TGTGCCAGCAGGCCATCCGGGACAGGGGCCGATCGGCCCCAGCATTTT | TRBV27 | - | TRBJ1-5 | TRBD1
CASSLEVRGYTF | TGTGCCAGCAGCTTAGAAGTTCGTGGCTACACCTTC | TRBV7-9 | - | TRBJ1-2 | -